This passage covers 31 T cell receptor beta chains from one sample sequenced in a study of human T cells and chemical hapten exposure. TCRdb re-called the RACE reads with MiXCR, one entry per CDR3 protein. Seen here are approximately 400,000 distinct CDR3 sequences, approximately 5% observed once, and the top ten hold 2.5% to 3%. Time point meaning: pre-sensitization, week 0. Sample treatment: therapeutic diphenylcyclopropenone sensitization with weekly scalp DPC. The material sequenced was whole blood, taken in connection with sensitization to the hapten diphenylcyclopropenone (DPC). These receptors all stem from a woman in her forties or fifties with alopecia areata. Some clones in this sample may be carry-over from other donors' samples.

This clonotype was counted at least ten times. The genes are TRBV5-1 and TRBJ1-1; 7 bases align to TRBD1. The CDR3 sequence is 15 residues long. In germline, CDR1 is SGHRS, CDR2 YFSETQ. V lost 1 base, J lost 3 bases, and 6 bases stayed unmatched. In DNA, the CDR3 is TGCGCCAGCAGCTTGTATGGGACAGTGGACACTGAAGCTTTCTTT. Protein: CASSLYGTVDTEAFF. The whole variable domain, remainder taken from reference TRBV5-1 and TRBJ1-1, is KAGVTQTPRYLIKTRGQQVTLSCSPISGHRSVSWYQQTPGQGLQFLFEYFSETQRNKGNFPGRFSGRQFSNSRSEMNVSTLELGDSALYLCASSLYGTVDTEAFFGQGTRLTVV.

The chain is built from TRBV24-1 and TRBJ2-2; D is uncertain. CDR3 length: 16 amino acids. The V end was cut by 6 bases, the J end by 0 bases, with 13 bases between. The V gene's germline CDR1 is KGHDR and CDR2 SFDVKD. The CDR3 spells CATSMDGFANTGELFF. The DNA of the CDR3 is TGTGCCACCAGTATGGACGGGTTCGCGAACACCGGGGAGCTGTTTTTT.

This clonotype occurred a few times. This rearrangement joins TRBV29-1 to TRBJ1-2; D gene uncertain. Deletions cut 5 bases from V and 2 bases from J, with 9 bases between. The CDR3 sequence is 12 residues long. Germline values: CDR1 SQVTM, CDR2 ANQGSEA. The CDR3 loop is CSVPLGNYGYTF. The CDR3 DNA reads as TGCAGCGTTCCCCTCGGGAACTATGGCTACACCTTC.

This clonotype was observed many times. V gene TRBV12-3 or TRBV12-4 combines with J gene TRBJ1-4; unclear D gene. V was clipped by 2 bases and J by 3 bases, with 4 bases between them. The CDR3 runs 13 residues. The CDR3 coding sequence is TGTGCCAGCAGTTTATGGTCTAATGAAAAACTGTTTTTT. Its translation is CASSLWSNEKLFF.

The chain carries TRBV29-1 and TRBJ1-1; tentative D call: TRBD1 (5 bases). The CDR3 consists of 14 residues. The germline V gene has CDR1 SQVTM and CDR2 ANQGSEA. V shed 2 bases and J shed 2 bases, with 12 bases lying between them. The chain's CDR3 is CSVEFGQGNTEAFF. Here the CDR3 DNA reads TGCAGCGTTGAATTCGGGCAGGGTAACACTGAAGCTTTCTTT.

This clonotype has at least ten counts. The chain carries TRBV12-3 or TRBV12-4 and TRBJ2-7, with a possible D match to TRBD2 (5 bases). The CDR3 has 13 amino acids. V gave up 5 bases and J gave up 2 bases, with 10 bases separating them. The CDR3 protein is CASSLFSAYEQYF. The CDR3 coding sequence is TGTGCCAGCAGTCTGTTTAGCGCCTACGAGCAGTACTTC.

This clonotype was recorded at least ten times. The V and J genes are TRBV12-3 or TRBV12-4 and TRBJ2-7, with a possible D match to TRBD1 (5 bases). This CDR3 region has 14 residues. Trimming left V 2 bases short and J 2 bases short, with 10 bases between. The CDR3 spells CASSLRTRAYEQYF. The CDR3 DNA reads as TGTGCCAGCAGTTTACGGACACGAGCCTACGAGCAGTACTTC.

This clonotype was seen at least ten times. This chain connects TRBV6-2 or TRBV6-3 to TRBJ2-3; unclear D gene. The CDR3 extends over 15 amino acids. Germline V gives CDR1 MNHEY, CDR2 SVGEGT. The germline V and J ends were trimmed by 7 bases and 2 bases, with 16 bases remaining between them. CDR3 sequence: CASNWPSVSTDTQYF. The CDR3 DNA reads TGTGCCAGCAATTGGCCCAGCGTTTCCACAGATACGCAGTATTTT.

This clonotype has more than one count but fewer than ten. This rearrangement joins TRBV6-1 to TRBJ2-1; 10 bases match TRBD1. V was pared by 10 bases and J by 8 bases, with 14 bases of the junction left unmatched. Germline V gene data show CDR1 as MNHNS and CDR2 as SASEGT. CDR3 length equals 15 residues. The CDR3 sequence is CATLFRDRGKDEQFF. CDR3 sequence (DNA): TGTGCCACCCTATTCCGGGACAGGGGCAAGGATGAGCAGTTCTTC.

V is TRBV2 and J is TRBJ2-2; D is possibly TRBD1 or TRBD2 (5 bases each). Deletions cut 4 bases from V and 0 bases from J, with 9 bases between. The CDR3 has 15 residues. Germline CDR1 reads SNHLY; CDR2 reads FYNNEI. CDR3 DNA: TGTGCCAGCAGTGCGGGACGGGCGAACACCGGGGAGCTGTTTTTT. It specifies CASSAGRANTGELFF.

The V call is TRBV20-1, the J call TRBJ2-2, with D hard to call. The CDR3 contains 12 residues. Germline CDR1 DFQATT, CDR2 SNEGSKA (reference sequence). The germline V and J ends were trimmed by 2 bases and 3 bases, with 4 bases remaining between them. As DNA, the CDR3 is TGCAGTGCTAGAAAAGACACCGGGGAGCTGTTTTTT. Residues: CSARKDTGELFF.

This clonotype was observed at least ten times. This chain connects TRBV6-2 or TRBV6-3 to TRBJ2-7; tentative D call: TRBD2 (6 bases). The CDR3 spans 17 residues. Germline assignment: CDR1 MNHEY and CDR2 SVGEGT. V lost 0 bases, J lost 6 bases, and 21 bases lay in between. This CDR3 reads CASSYSNGGRGRREQYF. In nucleotides, the CDR3 is TGTGCCAGCAGTTACTCGAATGGGGGTCGGGGGAGACGCGAGCAGTACTTC.

This clonotype came up many times. The V call is TRBV6-5, the J call TRBJ2-7, with D unresolved. This CDR3 is built from 14 residues. Trimming took off 2 bases at V and 3 bases at J, with 11 bases between the two ends. The germline gives CDR1 MNHEY, CDR2 SVGAGI. CDR3 region: CASSYRQIHYEQYF. CDR3 DNA: TGTGCCAGCAGTTACCGGCAGATCCACTACGAGCAGTACTTC.

The table lists this clonotype with many counts. This sequence joins TRBV7-2 and TRBJ2-3; D might be TRBD1 or TRBD2, each matching 6 bases. The CDR3 extends over 17 amino acids. V dropped 6 bases and J dropped 0 bases, with 19 bases sitting between them. Germline CDR1 and CDR2: SGHTA and FQGNSA. CDR3 sequence reads: CASRKYGGRSSTDTQYF. The DNA of the CDR3 is TGTGCCAGCAGGAAATATGGGGGGCGGTCTAGCACAGATACGCAGTATTTT. The full variable domain, with the rest looked up from reference TRBV7-2 and TRBJ2-3, is GAGVSQSPSNKVTEKGKDVELRCDPISGHTALYWYRQSLGQGLEFLIYFQGNSAPDKSGLPSDRFSAERTGGSVSTLTIQRTQQEDSAVYLCASRKYGGRSSTDTQYFGPGTRLTVL.

Only a few counts were recorded for this clonotype. The chain uses TRBV29-1 and TRBJ1-1; TRBD1 might be the D (6 bases). This CDR3 is built from 14 residues. Trimming took 6 bases from V and 5 from J, leaving 19 bases between them. CDR1 and CDR2 (germline): SQVTM, ANQGSEA. The CDR3 spells CSVIRDRRGTEAFF. Here the CDR3 DNA reads TGCAGCGTGATACGTGACAGGCGAGGTACTGAAGCTTTCTTT.

Ten or more counts support this clonotype. The gene calls are TRBV10-3 and TRBJ2-5; no definite D call. Germline V gene data show CDR1 as ENHRY and CDR2 as SYGVKD. The ends were cut back, 3 bases at V and 1 base at J, with 6 bases in the middle. The CDR3 is 13 amino acids. The CDR3 nucleotides read TGTGCCATCAGTGATACCCCCCAAGAGACCCAGTACTTC. As protein: CAISDTPQETQYF.

A note on this clonotype: Its ends do not fully match the called genes, so a read error is possible. The V call is TRBV3-1, the J call TRBJ2-7, with D possibly TRBD2 on 6 matching bases. CDR1 and CDR2 (germline): LGHDT, YNNKEL (reference sequence). This CDR3 is 16 amino acids long. The DNA of the CDR3 is TGTGCCAGGAGCCCCGGAGGGGCCCAGGGACCCTACGAGCAGTACTTC. Protein: CARSPGGAQGPYEQYF.

This clonotype has only a few counts. The rearrangement uses TRBV29-1 and TRBJ1-1, with TRBD1 matching 10 bases. Trimming removed 1 base from V and 5 bases from J; junction bases left unmatched: 16. CDR1 and CDR2 (germline): SQVTM, ANQGSEA. CDR3 length: 18 residues. In nucleotides, the CDR3 is TGCAGCGTTGAAGGGGAGACAGGGGGCCTGGCCTCGGGGACTGAAGCTTTCTTT. Its protein is CSVEGETGGLASGTEAFF.

This clonotype was detected a few times. The V and J genes are TRBV20-1 and TRBJ1-6; D might be TRBD1 (6 bases). This CDR3 spans 15 amino acids. CDR1 is DFQATT, CDR2 SNEGSKA, per germline (reference sequence). Deletions cut 2 bases from V and 6 bases from J, with 14 bases between. CDR3 protein: CSARPRGTSNSPLHF. The CDR3 nucleotides are TGCAGTGCTAGACCCAGGGGAACCAGTAATTCACCCCTCCACTTT.

Ten or more counts support this clonotype. V usage is TRBV29-1 and J usage is TRBJ2-5, with TRBD1 identical over 8 bases. The germline CDR1 and CDR2 sequences are SQVTM and ANQGSEA. This CDR3 contains 13 residues. Trimming took 4 bases from V and 5 from J; bases not matched to a gene: 6. CDR3 sequence: CSVAQGAGETQYF. The CDR3 coding sequence is TGCAGCGTTGCCCAGGGGGCAGGGGAGACCCAGTACTTC.

The sample holds many counts of this clonotype. The V gene is TRBV6-5, the J gene TRBJ2-3; either TRBD1 or TRBD2 may fit D (5 bases each). The CDR3 has 17 amino acids. CDR1 and CDR2 from the germline V gene are MNHEY and SVGAGI. V was cut by 6 bases and J by 2 bases, with 21 bases left in between. The CDR3 nucleotides read TGTGCCAGCAGGACACGGGACGAACTATCTTCCACAGATACGCAGTATTTT. Protein: CASRTRDELSSTDTQYF.

The rearrangement uses TRBV11-1 and TRBJ2-3; weak D call: TRBD1 (5 bases). Germline loops: CDR1 SGHAT, CDR2 FQDESV (reference sequence). The CDR3 covers 15 residues. Trimming stripped 5 bases from V and 0 bases from J, with 12 bases between. The CDR3 bases are TGTGCCAGCAGCAAGGACACGTCTAGCACAGATACGCAGTATTTT. This translates into CASSKDTSSTDTQYF.

This clonotype was seen ten or more times. The chain links TRBV29-1 to TRBJ1-2, with 11 bases that match TRBD1. J lost 5 bases, V lost 4 bases, and 3 bases had no gene match. The CDR3 is 13 amino acids. Germline CDR1 reads SQVTM; CDR2 reads ANQGSEA. In DNA form, the CDR3 reads TGCAGCGTTGGGGGACAGGGGGAATATGGCTACACCTTC. The encoded protein is CSVGGQGEYGYTF.

The table lists this clonotype with many counts. The V gene is TRBV27, the J gene TRBJ2-7, with a weak D call TRBD1 (6 bases). The CDR3 sequence is 12 residues long. Germline V gives CDR1 MNHEY, CDR2 SMNVEV (reference sequence). V was clipped by 6 bases and J by 9 bases, with 15 bases between them. CDR3: CASRDSVWAQYF. The CDR3 nucleotides read TGTGCCAGCAGGGACAGTGTTTGGGCGCAGTACTTC.

This clonotype has ten or more counts. This sequence joins TRBV10-3 and TRBJ2-3, with 9 bases aligning to TRBD1. Trimming took 11 bases from V and 5 from J; bases not matched to a gene: 17. Per the germline V gene, CDR1 is ENHRY and CDR2 is SYGVKD. This CDR3 is built from 16 residues. CDR3 coding DNA: TGTGCCGCGAAGAACCCGTACAGGGGGCTTGGAGATACGCAGTATTTT. It codes for CAAKNPYRGLGDTQYF.

This clonotype showed up many times. J is TRBJ1-1 and V is TRBV4-3; a weak D match, TRBD1 (5 bases). The germline CDR1 and CDR2 sequences are LGHNA and YSLEER. The CDR3 covers 15 residues. Trimming pared 1 base from V and 4 bases from J, leaving 13 bases between. The CDR3 DNA reads TGCGCCAGCAGCCAAGGGACTGGGGGTTTCACTGAAGCTTTCTTT. It translates to CASSQGTGGFTEAFF.

This clonotype was seen many times. The gene calls are TRBV7-9 and TRBJ1-2; perhaps TRBD1 as D (6 bases). Germline CDR1 reads SEHNR; CDR2 reads FQNEAQ (reference sequence). The V end lost 5 bases, the J end lost 8 bases, and 18 bases lay between the germline ends. The CDR3 is made up of 14 amino acids. The CDR3 region has the DNA TGTGCCAGCAGCCACGAGACAGGCCCCATGGGCTACACCTTC. Encoded protein: CASSHETGPMGYTF.

J is TRBJ1-2 and V is TRBV18; D might be TRBD1 (6 bases). The CDR3 is 15 residues long. V lost 3 bases, J lost 4 bases, and 15 bases lay in between. Germline values: CDR1 KGHSH, CDR2 LQKENI. The DNA of the CDR3 is TGTGCCAGCTCACCGAGGTCAGGGGAAGTCTATGGCTACACCTTC. This encodes CASSPRSGEVYGYTF.

This clonotype was seen more than once but under ten times. J is TRBJ1-1 and V is TRBV2; D is ambiguous. V gave up 7 bases and J gave up 3 bases, with 12 bases separating them. This CDR3 region has 13 residues. The germline V gene has CDR1 SNHLY and CDR2 FYNNEI. The CDR3 DNA reads TGTGCCAGCAACATGGGTGGGGACACTGAAGCTTTCTTT. It codes for CASNMGGDTEAFF.

This clonotype occurred many times. The chain employs TRBV20-1 and TRBJ1-1, with 10 bases lining up with TRBD1. Unmatched junction bases numbered 8, after V lost 3 bases and J lost 1 base. Germline V CDR1 and CDR2: DFQATT, SNEGSKA (reference sequence). The CDR3 has 16 amino acids. CDR3 DNA: TGCAGTGCTAGGCACCGGGACAGGGGCCAGAACACTGAAGCTTTCTTT. This sequence encodes CSARHRDRGQNTEAFF.

This clonotype was detected many times. The chain is built from TRBV6-2 or TRBV6-3 and TRBJ2-3, with unresolved D. V lost 6 bases and J lost 0, with 4 bases in between. Per the germline V gene, CDR1 is MNHEY and CDR2 is SVGEGT. The length of the CDR3 is 12 residues. CDR3 DNA: TGTGCCAGCAGGGAGAGCACAGATACGCAGTATTTT. Translating it yields CASRESTDTQYF.